The sequence of this TCR beta chain was determined in a study of blood T cell repertoires in COVID-19. Across the study: The samples span acute and convalescent COVID-19 from the United States, Italy and Spain. PBMCs, B-cell-depleted T cells, or T cells provided the cDNA or gDNA that made up the material.

The protocol was immunoSEQ multiplex PCR, while the TCRdb copy is restricted to in-frame clones and leaves out a portion. Counted here are some 130,000 clones, roughly 83% occurring once; the ten biggest clones make up 15% to 20%. V was clipped by 8 bases and J by 0 bases, with 13 bases between them. Germline V gene data show CDR1 as MNHEY and CDR2 as SMNVEV (reference sequence). There are 14 residues in the CDR3. The sequencing input was peripheral blood. The origin of this receptor is a woman aged 50 to 65 with acute or convalescent COVID-19. V is TRBV27 and J is TRBJ1-1; tentative D call: TRBD1 (6 bases). The CDR3 DNA follows: TGTGCCAGCTCTCCGGGACAAATGAACACTGAAGCTTTCTTT. Protein product: CASSPGQMNTEAFF.